This T cell receptor (beta chain) was captured in a study of cytomegalovirus exposure and HLA in healthy donors. Findings of the study overall: In a later analysis, at a false discovery rate of 0.05, about 17,000 TCR beta sequences matched HLA alleles. Earlier analysis yielded a pattern in which most TCR beta V segments were productive about 87% or about 30% of the time. V- and J-gene trimming of TCR beta was linked (in a later analysis) to a missense DCLRE1C variant.

Germline V gene lookup returns CDR1 SGHAT and CDR2 FQDESV (reference sequence). This CDR3 comprises 14 residues. The junction had 8 bases not matched to a gene; V was cut back by 5 bases and J by 6 bases. PCR amplification relied on 60 Vbeta primers (plus 13 Jbeta primers). Sequenced by immunoSEQ multiplex PCR; TCRdb stores in-frame clones only, minus some. The table shows roughly 150,000 clones, with roughly 10% occurring only once. On this clone: The antigen remains undetermined.

This chain joins TRBV11-1 and TRBJ1-2; 8 nucleotides line up with TRBD1. The source material was PBMCs. The receptor was isolated from a man in his fifties or sixties in good health and CMV-seronegative. The CDR3 reads CASSARTGSDGYTF. CDR3 nucleotide sequence: TGTGCCAGCAGCGCACGGACAGGGTCGGATGGCTACACCTTC.